This TCR beta chain came from a study of shared clonotypes between healthy human individuals. In germline, CDR1 is MGHRA, CDR2 YSYEKL. V shed 2 bases and J shed 0 bases, with 14 bases lying between them. This CDR3 comprises 18 residues. Here immunoSEQ multiplex PCR was the method, and the copy in TCRdb shows in-frame clones only, minus some. The sample lists some 2,400,000 clones; more than 90% were seen once. Study-level findings and limits: Specimens sampled were limited to blood, with tissue repertoires likely differing. Clonotype sharing across a few donors was observed for around 5% of naive CD4 clonotypes.

As concerns this clone: The antigen remains unidentified.

The material sequenced was naive CD4+ T cells sorted from blood. Described subset: CD45RA+ positively selected. V usage is TRBV4-1 and J usage is TRBJ1-6, with D uncertain. The receptor was isolated from a man between 18 and 35 years old in good health. The CDR3 sequence: CASSQQEPRASYNSPLHF. The CDR3 nucleotides are TGCGCCAGCAGCCAACAGGAACCTCGAGCCTCCTATAATTCACCCCTCCACTTT.